A selection of T cell receptor beta chains follows, all from one sample in a study of siplizumab effects on memory and regulatory T cells. The protocol was immunoSEQ multiplex PCR, while the TCRdb copy is restricted to in-frame clones and leaves out a portion. Found here are 110,000 or so clones, over 85% of them singletons; the top ten hold roughly 0.17%. The sample was non-Treg CD4+ T cells sorted from blood. All receptors derive from a human donor in good health. Both conserved end residues are part of each CDR3. Fields, in order: J gene, D gene, V gene, CDR3 protein. D genes are given only for firm matches.

>TRBJ2-3|TRBD1|TRBV6-1
CASSEGGQGGYTQYF
>TRBJ2-1|.|TRBV29-1
CSADHSYNEQFF
>TRBJ1-5|TRBD1|TRBV28
CASSSRTGQPQHF
>TRBJ1-3|.|TRBV2
CASMADAGNTIYF
>TRBJ1-1|TRBD1|TRBV19
CASTRTGGNTEAFF
>TRBJ2-3|TRBD2|TRBV5-1
CASSFLAGSTDTQYF
>TRBJ1-3|.|TRBV19
CASSKWWVAGPPSPGNTIYF
>TRBJ2-7|.|TRBV2
CASSGRFSYEQYF
>TRBJ2-1|TRBD1|TRBV5-4
CASSPGQGSYNEQFF
>TRBJ1-2|TRBD1|TRBV6-5
CASRLNRGGLYGYTF
>TRBJ1-2|.|TRBV7-2
CASSLVSGADRGYTF
>TRBJ1-5|TRBD1|TRBV4-1
CASSQGRTGGRQPQHF
>TRBJ1-1|TRBD1|TRBV6-5
CASSSRDRGKNTEAFF
>TRBJ2-1|.|TRBV29-1
CSVDVEYRNNEQFF
>TRBJ2-5|TRBD2|TRBV5-4
CASSLSSGTFQETQYF
>TRBJ1-2|TRBD1|TRBV2
CASRFTGVYGYTF